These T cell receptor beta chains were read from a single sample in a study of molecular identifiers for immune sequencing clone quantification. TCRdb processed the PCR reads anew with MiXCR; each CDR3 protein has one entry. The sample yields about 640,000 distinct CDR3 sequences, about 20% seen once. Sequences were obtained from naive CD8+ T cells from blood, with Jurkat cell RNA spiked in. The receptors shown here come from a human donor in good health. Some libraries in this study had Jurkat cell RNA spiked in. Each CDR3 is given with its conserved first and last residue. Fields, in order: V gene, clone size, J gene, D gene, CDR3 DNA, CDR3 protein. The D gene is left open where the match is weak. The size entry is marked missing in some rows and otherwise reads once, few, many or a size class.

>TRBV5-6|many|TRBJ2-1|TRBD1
TGTGCCAGCAGCCCACGGACAGGGGCGTTCTATGAGCAGTTCTTC
CASSPRTGAFYEQFF
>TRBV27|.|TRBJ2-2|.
TGTGCCACCTCTGCCTCGAACACCGGGGAGCTGTTTTTT
CATSASNTGELFF
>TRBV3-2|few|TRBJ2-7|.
TGTGCCAGCAGCCAACTGAAGGGTCTTTTTGGGGAGCAGTACTTC
CASSQLKGLFGEQYF
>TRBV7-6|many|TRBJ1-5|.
TGTGCCAGCAGCTTAGCGTGGGATCGGCCCCAGCATTTT
CASSLAWDRPQHF
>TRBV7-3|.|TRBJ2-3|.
TGTGCCAGCAGCCCGGGACTCGTTACAGATACGCAGTATTTT
CASSPGLVTDTQYF
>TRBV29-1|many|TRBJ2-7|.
TGCAGCGTCGTAGACAGGCTAACCTACGAGCAGTACTTC
CSVVDRLTYEQYF
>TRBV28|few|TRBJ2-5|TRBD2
TGTGCCAGCAGTGGTACTAGCGGGAGGGTAGAGACCCAGTACTTC
CASSGTSGRVETQYF
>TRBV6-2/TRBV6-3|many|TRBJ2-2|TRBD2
TGTGCCAGCGATTCACGGTCTGGCGGGAGAGGGAAGAACACCGGGGAGCTGTTTTTT
CASDSRSGGRGKNTGELFF
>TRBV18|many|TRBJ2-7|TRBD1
TGTGCCAGCTCACCGGGGACAGGAAACACCTACGAGCAGTACTTC
CASSPGTGNTYEQYF
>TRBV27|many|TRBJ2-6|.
TGTGCCAGCAGTTTTGGGGGGCCTGGGGCCAACGTCCTGACTTTC
CASSFGGPGANVLTF